Following are 10 T cell receptor beta chains from one sample sequenced in a study of cytomegalovirus exposure and HLA in healthy donors. This PCR relied on a set of 60 Vbeta primers and 13 Jbeta primers. TCRdb's copy holds only in-frame clones and misses some; the assay was immunoSEQ multiplex PCR. The specimen's table records 95,000 to 150,000 clones. Sequenced sample: PBMCs. The receptors stem from a man aged 25-40 years in good health and CMV-seronegative.

The chain employs TRBV5-1 and TRBJ2-6, with D perhaps matching TRBD2 (6 bases). The CDR3 is 15 amino acids. CDR1 SGHRS and CDR2 YFSETQ come from the germline V gene. Trimming took 7 bases from V and 4 from J, leaving 15 bases between them. The CDR3 here is CASASASRGANVLTF. CDR3 nucleotides: TGCGCCAGCGCTAGCGCTTCGAGGGGGGCCAACGTCCTGACTTTC.

J is TRBJ1-4 and V is TRBV5-1; maybe TRBD1 (5 bases). The germline V gene encodes CDR1 SGHRS and CDR2 YFSETQ. V was shortened by 6 bases and J by 6 bases, with 6 bases between the two germline ends. This CDR3 comprises 11 residues. The CDR3 nucleotides are TGCGCCAGCACAGGGTATGAAAAACTGTTTTTT. This encodes CASTGYEKLFF.

The chain links TRBV28 to TRBJ2-5, with TRBD2 identical over 11 bases. In germline, CDR1 is MDHEN, CDR2 SYDVKM. The trim removed 5 bases at V and 1 base at J, leaving 3 bases unmatched. This CDR3 is 15 amino acids long. CDR3 bases: TGTGCCAGCAGTAGTAGCGGGAGGGTCCAAGAGACCCAGTACTTC. Translation: CASSSSGRVQETQYF.

The V and J genes are TRBV6-5 and TRBJ1-2; D unresolved. CDR1 and CDR2 from the germline V gene are MNHEY and SVGAGI. The CDR3 loop spans 13 amino acids. Trimming took 5 bases from V and 5 from J, leaving 12 bases between them. This chain's CDR3 is CASSPEGLYGYTF. In DNA form, the CDR3 reads TGTGCCAGCAGTCCGGAGGGTCTGTATGGCTACACCTTC.

The chain uses TRBV6-1 and TRBJ2-7; 11 positions agree with TRBD1. The germline CDR1 and CDR2 sequences are MNHNS and SASEGT. V lost 4 bases to trimming and J lost 0 bases; unmatched junction nucleotides: 11. The CDR3 has 18 amino acids. CDR3 DNA: TGTGCCAGCAGTGCATCCGGGACAGGGGGGTTCAGCTCCTACGAGCAGTACTTC. This translates into CASSASGTGGFSSYEQYF.

The gene calls are TRBV29-1 and TRBJ1-2, with TRBD1 matching over 10 bases. This CDR3 region has 13 residues. Trimming took 4 bases from V and 4 from J; bases not matched to a gene: 3. Germline V gene sequence: CDR1 SQVTM, CDR2 ANQGSEA. CDR3 residues: CSVGQGAGYGYTF. The CDR3 DNA reads as TGCAGCGTTGGACAGGGGGCTGGCTATGGCTACACCTTC.

This chain connects TRBV6-1 to TRBJ2-7; a weak D match, TRBD1 (6 bases). Trimming removed 7 bases from V and 3 bases from J, with 13 bases in between. Germline CDR1 MNHNS, CDR2 SASEGT. The CDR3 totals 13 residues. CDR3 bases: TGTGCCAGCAACGAGGCAGGGGACTACGAGCAGTACTTC. It encodes CASNEAGDYEQYF.

This sequence joins TRBV28 and TRBJ2-3; 9 bases align to TRBD2. The CDR3 extends over 16 amino acids. Trimming at V came to 7 bases and at J to 6 bases, leaving 14 bases not matched to a gene. Germline CDR1 reads MDHEN; CDR2 reads SYDVKM. The CDR3 loop is CASIPEREAGWDTQYF. CDR3 sequence (DNA): TGTGCCAGCATCCCGGAGCGGGAGGCGGGTTGGGATACGCAGTATTTT.

J is TRBJ2-5 and V is TRBV30, with 7 bases identical to TRBD2. Near its end, the DNA agrees better with TRBJ2-7, so the J call may be wrong. This CDR3 is 14 amino acids long. Germline CDR1 and CDR2: GTSNPN and SVGIG (reference sequence). Here the CDR3 reads CAWNWASGTYEQYF. In DNA, the CDR3 is TGTGCCTGGAACTGGGCTAGCGGTACCTACGAGCAGTACTTC.

The chain employs TRBV30 and TRBJ2-6; unclear D gene. Germline V lookup: CDR1 GTSNPN, CDR2 SVGIG (reference sequence). V lost 4 bases and J lost 0, with 10 bases in between. CDR3 size: 15 residues. The CDR3 bases are TGTGCCTGGAATAGTCGGTACTCTGGGGCCAACGTCCTGACTTTC. This codes for CAWNSRYSGANVLTF.